The 21 T cell receptor beta chains presented below share a single source sample, sequenced in a study of cytomegalovirus exposure and HLA in healthy donors. A multiplex PCR was run with 60 Vbeta primers and 13 Jbeta primers. Profiled with immunoSEQ multiplex PCR; TCRdb holds only in-frame clones, not every one. The data hold about 150,000 clones, with around 80% observed a single time. Material for sequencing was PBMCs. These TCRs come from a male donor in good health and CMV-seronegative.

The rearrangement links TRBV7-2 to TRBJ2-1; tentative D call: TRBD2 (6 bases). Between the trimmed V and J ends, which lost 8 bases and 6 bases, there was a span of 14 bases. Germline CDR1 SGHTA, CDR2 FQGNSA. This CDR3 is 13 amino acids long. CDR3 loop: CASLPGGGNEQFF. The CDR3 nucleotides read TGTGCCAGCCTGCCCGGGGGAGGCAATGAGCAGTTCTTC.

The V and J genes are TRBV4-3 and TRBJ2-2, with D maybe TRBD2 (6 bases). V gave up 1 base and J gave up 0 bases, with 9 bases separating them. The CDR3 totals 16 residues. Germline V gene lookup returns CDR1 LGHNA and CDR2 YSLEER. The CDR3 DNA reads as TGCGCCAGCAGCCAAGGGGCTAGCGCGAACACCGGGGAGCTGTTTTTT. Its protein is CASSQGASANTGELFF.

This clone was seen only a few times. The chain employs TRBV30 and TRBJ2-7; the match to TRBD2 covers 11 bases. Trimming at V came to 0 bases and at J to 2 bases, leaving 12 bases not matched to a gene. CDR1 is GTSNPN, CDR2 SVGIG, per germline (reference sequence). CDR3 size: 18 residues. The CDR3 protein is CAWSVFKGLAEGPYEQYF. CDR3 nucleotides: TGTGCCTGGAGTGTATTCAAGGGACTAGCGGAGGGACCCTACGAGCAGTACTTC.

The chain combines TRBV6-6 with TRBJ1-2; the D gene is possibly TRBD1 (5 bases). The CDR3 covers 14 residues. V lost 0 bases and J lost 4, with 9 bases in between. The germline V gene has CDR1 MNHNY and CDR2 SVGAGI (reference sequence). The CDR3: CASSYSGGLYGYTF. The CDR3 bases are TGTGCCAGCAGTTACTCTGGGGGACTCTATGGCTACACCTTC.

V is TRBV7-3 and J is TRBJ1-3, with a weak D call TRBD1 (5 bases). Trimming took 5 bases from V and 4 from J, leaving 12 bases between them. The CDR3 is 14 residues long. Germline V CDR1 and CDR2: SGHTA, FQGTGA. In nucleotides, the CDR3 is TGTGCCAGCAGCCCGGGGGGTGCGGGAAACACCATATATTTT. This translates into CASSPGGAGNTIYF.

The rearrangement joins TRBV5-4 to TRBJ2-7; D gene unclear. Germline CDR1 and CDR2: SGHNT and YYREEE (reference sequence). The length of the CDR3 is 14 residues. V was clipped by 5 bases and J by 2 bases, with 14 bases between them. CDR3 in amino acids: CASSPAAKTYEQYF. The CDR3 nucleotides are TGTGCCAGCAGTCCGGCGGCAAAGACCTACGAGCAGTACTTC.

The chain is built from TRBV7-9 and TRBJ2-1, with 8 positions matching TRBD2. V gave up 6 bases and J gave up 0 bases; unmatched junction bases: 4. Germline values: CDR1 SEHNR, CDR2 FQNEAQ (reference sequence). The CDR3 is 15 amino acids. The CDR3: CASSMSGSSYNEQFF. The CDR3 region has the DNA TGTGCCAGCAGTATGAGCGGGAGCTCCTACAATGAGCAGTTCTTC. Full variable domain (missing parts from reference TRBV7-9 and TRBJ2-1): DTGVSQNPRHKITKRGQNVTFRCDPISEHNRLYWYRQTLGQGPEFLTYFQNEAQLEKSRLLSDRFSAERPKGSFSTLEIQRTEQGDSAMYLCASSMSGSSYNEQFFGPGTRLTVL.

The gene calls are TRBV2 and TRBJ2-3; TRBD2 aligns across 10 bases. CDR1 SNHLY and CDR2 FYNNEI come from the germline V gene. The CDR3 runs to 13 residues. J was trimmed by 5 bases and V by 4 bases; bases with no gene match: 0. CDR3 sequence (DNA): TGTGCCAGCAGTGGACTAGCGGGAGATACGCAGTATTTT. This codes for CASSGLAGDTQYF.

The gene calls are TRBV6-1 and TRBJ2-5; 7 bases fit TRBD2. Germline trimming cut 4 bases from V and 2 bases from J; bases unmatched to any gene: 1. There are 13 residues in the CDR3. CDR1 is MNHNS and CDR2 is SASEGT in the germline V gene. CDR3 residues: CASSASGQETQYF. The DNA of the CDR3 is TGTGCCAGCAGTGCTAGCGGACAAGAGACCCAGTACTTC.

Comments on this clone: One end of the junction does not line up with germline, which may come from a read error. The genes are TRBV15 and TRBJ2-5; TRBD2 matches at 12 bases. The germline gives CDR1 LNHNV, CDR2 YYDKDF (reference sequence). The CDR3 totals 15 residues. CDR3 coding DNA: TGTGTCACCAGCAGAGGTCGGCTAGCGGGAGGGGCCCAGTACTTC. This sequence encodes CVTSRGRLAGGAQYF.

The chain has TRBV28 and TRBJ2-1; 12 bases agree with TRBD2. V trimming: 6 bases; J trimming: 9 bases; junction bases outside the gene matches: 3. This CDR3 comprises 13 residues. CDR1 is MDHEN, CDR2 SYDVKM, per germline. Here the CDR3 reads CASRTSGSSEQFF. The CDR3 bases are TGTGCCAGCAGGACTAGCGGGAGCAGTGAGCAGTTCTTC.

A note on this clone: Other DNA sequences in the same sample also yield this CDR3. The CDR3 nucleotides read TGCGCCAGCAGCTTGCCGGGTCTTTACGAGCAGTACTTC. Translated, it gives CASSLPGLYEQYF. The V gene is TRBV5-1, the J gene TRBJ2-7; D call uncertain. Germline V gene lookup returns CDR1 SGHRS and CDR2 YFSETQ. V gave up 1 base and J gave up 4 bases, with 9 bases separating them. The CDR3 sequence is 13 residues long.

Concerning this clone: An end of the junction differs from the germline gene, which may be a read error. The chain carries TRBV7-9 and TRBJ2-7, with TRBD2 matching 7 bases. Germline CDR1 SEHNR, CDR2 FQNEAQ (reference sequence). The CDR3 runs 17 residues. The CDR3 region has the DNA TGTTCCAGCAGCCCCGGTGAGGCGGGAGCCCCCTACCACGAGCAGTACTTC. The encoded protein is CSSSPGEAGAPYHEQYF. The whole variable domain, filled in from reference TRBV7-9 and TRBJ2-7, reads DTGVSQNPRHKITKRGQNVTFRCDPISEHNRLYWYRQTLGQGPEFLTYFQNEAQLEKSRLLSDRFSAERPKGSFSTLEIQRTEQGDSAMYLCSSSPGEAGAPYHEQYFGPGTRLTVT.

V is TRBV18 and J is TRBJ1-5; unclear D gene. This CDR3 contains 15 residues. Germline V gene data show CDR1 as KGHSH and CDR2 as LQKENI. Trimming cost V 0 bases and J 3 bases, with 9 bases left between them. Here the CDR3 DNA reads TGTGCCAGCTCACCACCGGAGGGTTTCAATCAGCCCCAGCATTTT. Translating it yields CASSPPEGFNQPQHF. The full variable domain, with the rest looked up from reference TRBV18 and TRBJ1-5, is NAGVMQNPRHLVRRRGQEARLRCSPMKGHSHVYWYRQLPEEGLKFMVYLQKENIIDESGMPKERFSAEFPKEGPSILRIQQVVRGDSAAYFCASSPPEGFNQPQHFGDGTRLSIL.

V is TRBV7-6 and J is TRBJ2-1, with 7 bases identical to TRBD2. The CDR3 runs 16 residues. Trimming removed 1 base from V and 6 bases from J; junction bases left unmatched: 9. CDR1 and CDR2 from the germline V gene are SGHVS and FNYEAQ. The CDR3 loop reads CASSLGQAGVGNEQFF. In nucleotides, the CDR3 is TGTGCCAGCAGCTTAGGCCAGGCGGGAGTCGGCAATGAGCAGTTCTTC.

The V and J genes are TRBV11-2 and TRBJ2-5; 7 bases match TRBD2. V dropped 5 bases and J dropped 5; count of bases not matched to a gene: 5. Looked up from germline, CDR1 is SGHAT and CDR2 is FQNNGV. The CDR3 extends over 13 amino acids. This CDR3 reads CASSPGGTETQYF. CDR3 DNA: TGTGCCAGCAGCCCCGGGGGGACGGAGACCCAGTACTTC. The whole variable domain, filled in from reference TRBV11-2 and TRBJ2-5, reads EAGVAQSPRYKIIEKRQSVAFWCNPISGHATLYWYQQILGQGPKLLIQFQNNGVVDDSQLPKDRFSAERLKGVDSTLKIQPAKLEDSAVYLCASSPGGTETQYFGPGTRLLVL.

J is TRBJ2-2 and V is TRBV7-7, with 7 nucleotides matching TRBD1. Trimming at V came to 5 bases and at J to 3 bases, leaving 3 bases not matched to a gene. Germline CDR1 SSHAT, CDR2 FNYEAQ (reference sequence). The CDR3 extends over 14 amino acids. CDR3 amino acids: CASSGDRDTGELFF. The CDR3, as DNA: TGTGCCAGCAGCGGGGACAGAGACACCGGGGAGCTGTTTTTT.

This clone was observed a few times. V usage is TRBV2 and J usage is TRBJ1-6; D ambiguous. V lost 6 bases to trimming and J lost 11 bases, with 11 bases between them. Germline values: CDR1 SNHLY, CDR2 FYNNEI. This CDR3 is built from 12 residues. CDR3: CASSLTQTPLHF. The CDR3 DNA follows: TGTGCCAGCAGCCTAACCCAAACACCCCTCCACTTT.

The CDR3 loop is CASSLQEVSNQPQHF. CDR3 sequence (DNA): TGTGCCAGCAGCTTGCAGGAAGTGAGCAATCAGCCCCAGCATTTT. The chain recombines TRBV5-5 with TRBJ1-5; unclear D gene. V lost 1 base, J lost 1 base, and 9 bases lay in between. From germline, CDR1 is SGHKS and CDR2 YYEKEE (reference sequence). CDR3 length: 15 amino acids.

This chain links TRBV4-1 with TRBJ1-1, with 7 bases fitting TRBD1. CDR3 size: 16 residues. V dropped 2 bases and J dropped 1; count of bases not matched to a gene: 7. From germline, CDR1 is MGHRA and CDR2 YSYEKL. The CDR3: CASSQKGGPKNTEAFF. As DNA, the CDR3 is TGCGCCAGCAGCCAAAAAGGGGGCCCTAAGAACACTGAAGCTTTCTTT.

The genes are TRBV27 and TRBJ2-3; 7 bases are shared with TRBD2. The length of the CDR3 is 15 residues. CDR1 and CDR2 from the germline V gene are MNHEY and SMNVEV (reference sequence). V lost 5 bases to trimming and J lost 2 bases; unmatched junction nucleotides: 7. The CDR3 loop reads CASSTTSADTDTQYF. The CDR3 nucleotides read TGTGCCAGCAGTACAACTAGCGCCGACACAGATACGCAGTATTTT.